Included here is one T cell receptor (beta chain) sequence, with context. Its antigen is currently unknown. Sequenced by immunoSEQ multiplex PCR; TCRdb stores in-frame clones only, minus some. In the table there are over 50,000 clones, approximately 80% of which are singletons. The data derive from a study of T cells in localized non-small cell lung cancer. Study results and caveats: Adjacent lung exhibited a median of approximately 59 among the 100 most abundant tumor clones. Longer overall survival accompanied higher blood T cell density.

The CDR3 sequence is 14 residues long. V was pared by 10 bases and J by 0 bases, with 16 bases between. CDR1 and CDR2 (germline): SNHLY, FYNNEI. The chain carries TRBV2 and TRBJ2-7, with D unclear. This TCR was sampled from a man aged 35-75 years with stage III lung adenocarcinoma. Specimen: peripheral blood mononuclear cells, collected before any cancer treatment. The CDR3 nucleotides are TGTGCCACCAAGATGGAGAAGAGCTCCTACGAGCAGTACTTC. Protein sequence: CATKMEKSSYEQYF. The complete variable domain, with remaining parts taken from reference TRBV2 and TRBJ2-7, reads EPEVTQTPSHQVTQMGQEVILRCVPISNHLYFYWYRQILGQKVEFLVSFYNNEISEKSEIFDDQFSVERPDGSNFTLKIRSTKLEDSAMYFCATKMEKSSYEQYFGPGTRLTVT.